This T cell receptor (beta chain) was identified in a study of metastatic and nonmetastatic thyroid tumors. J was trimmed by 4 bases and V by 6 bases; bases with no gene match: 10. There are 16 residues in the CDR3. Germline lookup yields CDR1 SGHRS and CDR2 YFSETQ. Nobody among the patients had been given any treatment before thyroid surgery. This clone was observed many times. TCRdb re-called the PCR reads through MiXCR. The sample carries just over 20,000 clones, around 12% recorded once. Sequencing was done on a sample of blood. This sequence joins TRBV5-1 and TRBJ1-6, with TRBD1 identical over 7 bases. The source of this sequence is a female donor with papillary thyroid cancer or a benign thyroid nodule (not recorded which). Some clones in this sample may be carry-over from other donors' samples. The CDR3 here is CASKKGDSNYNSPLHF. CDR3 bases: TGCGCCAGCAAAAAGGGGGACAGCAATTATAATTCACCCCTCCACTTT.